Each of the 32 T cell receptor beta chains below was sequenced from the same sample in a study of vaccination effects on CD4 cells after COVID-19. Culture proceeded for 10 days, and CD4+ T cells were then isolated. Each participant was administered two doses of either the BNT162b2 or the mRNA-1273 vaccine. Libraries were prepared by immunoSEQ multiplex PCR; TCRdb keeps only in-frame clonotypes and omits some of them. The profile covers about 73,000 clones, with around 67% appearing a single time and about 2% taken by the ten largest. What these receptors recognize is not known. The specimen comprised CD4+ T cells from PBMCs cultured without peptide, sampled after COVID-19 vaccination. The receptors stem from a human donor who received a COVID-19 vaccine.

The chain combines TRBV5-1 with TRBJ1-6, with D unresolved. The germline gives CDR1 SGHRS, CDR2 YFSETQ. The CDR3 spans 15 residues. V dropped 0 bases and J dropped 10 bases, with 14 bases sitting between them. This CDR3 is CASSLGGLINSPLHF. For the CDR3, the DNA is TGCGCCAGCAGCTTGGGGGGTCTTATCAACTCACCCCTCCACTTT.

The chain is built from TRBV9 and TRBJ1-6, with D perhaps matching TRBD1 (6 bases). Trimming cost V 0 bases and J 8 bases, with 9 bases left between them. Germline V lookup: CDR1 SGDLS, CDR2 YYNGEE. The CDR3 consists of 14 residues. The CDR3 DNA reads as TGTGCCAGCAGCGTAGACGACAGGCATTCACCCCTCCACTTT. The encoded protein is CASSVDDRHSPLHF.

This chain joins TRBV5-8 and TRBJ2-2, with TRBD1 identical over 7 bases. This CDR3 has 16 residues. V shed 4 bases, J shed 4 bases, and the junction held 10 bases outside the gene matches. From germline, CDR1 is SGHTS and CDR2 YDEGEE. CDR3 region: CASSSYRGPSTGELFF. DNA of the CDR3: TGTGCCAGCAGCAGCTACAGGGGTCCGAGCACCGGGGAGCTGTTTTTT.

In this sample, this clone turned up once. The chain combines TRBV6-5 with TRBJ1-1; D is possibly TRBD1 (5 bases). The V and J ends lost 0 bases and 6 bases respectively, with 17 bases between them. CDR1 and CDR2 from the germline V gene are MNHEY and SVGAGI. The CDR3 sequence is 16 residues long. In DNA, the CDR3 is TGTGCCAGCAGTTACTCCACGGGGGAGATGAGGGCTGAAGCTTTCTTT. Translating it yields CASSYSTGEMRAEAFF.

The DNA for the CDR3 is TGTGCCAGCAGCCCGTCGGGGGGGCCTGAGCAGTTCTTC. This sequence encodes CASSPSGGPEQFF. The rearrangement links TRBV7-2 to TRBJ2-1; 8 bases line up with TRBD2. The CDR3 has 13 amino acids. The V segment lost 5 bases and the J segment 9 bases; nucleotides outside the gene matches: 6. CDR1 SGHTA and CDR2 FQGNSA come from the germline V gene.

This clone has only one observation. The chain is built from TRBV18 and TRBJ1-1; D unclear. The CDR3 contains 12 residues. CDR1 KGHSH and CDR2 LQKENI come from the germline V gene. V was shortened by 1 base and J by 7 bases, with 7 bases between the two germline ends. The CDR3 DNA is TGTGCCAGCTCACCACGGCGAGATGAAGCTTTCTTT. This encodes CASSPRRDEAFF.

This chain uses TRBV2 with TRBJ2-6, with TRBD1 identical over 9 bases. This CDR3 spans 16 amino acids. Germline-derived CDR1 and CDR2 are SNHLY and FYNNEI. V shed 10 bases, J shed 5 bases, and the junction held 12 bases outside the gene matches. In DNA form, the CDR3 reads TGTGCCACCTCACAGGGGGCGAATCGTCGGGCCAACGTCCTGACTTTC. As protein: CATSQGANRRANVLTF.

The J gene is TRBJ1-5, the V gene TRBV6-5; possible D gene TRBD1, 6 bases. The germline V gene has CDR1 MNHEY and CDR2 SVGAGI. The CDR3 loop spans 15 amino acids. Trimming pared 6 bases from V and 3 bases from J, leaving 15 bases between. The CDR3 is CASRAGRGNNQPQHF. The CDR3 bases are TGTGCCAGCAGGGCGGGCAGGGGTAACAATCAGCCCCAGCATTTT.

This clone has a handful of counts. The rearrangement links TRBV10-1 to TRBJ2-5, with 9 bases lining up with TRBD2. This CDR3 region has 15 residues. In germline, CDR1 is WNHNN, CDR2 SYGVQD (reference sequence). The V gene end was trimmed by 5 bases and the J gene end by 1 base; junction bases not matched to a gene: 5. DNA for the CDR3: TGCGCCAGCAGTTCGGGCGGGGGGGCCCAAGAGACCCAGTACTTC. Its translation: CASSSGGGAQETQYF.

This sequence joins TRBV24-1 and TRBJ1-2; 7 bases are a match to TRBD1. Looked up from germline, CDR1 is KGHDR and CDR2 is SFDVKD. There are 13 residues in the CDR3. Trimming at V came to 4 bases and at J to 4 bases, leaving 2 bases not matched to a gene. CDR3 nucleotide sequence: TGTGCCACCAGTGACCCAGGGGGCTATGGCTACACCTTC. Translating gives CATSDPGGYGYTF.

CDR3 in DNA: TGTGCCAGCAGTTACCTCACCCGAGGGGACTACAATGAGCAGTTCTTC. Its translation: CASSYLTRGDYNEQFF. This chain uses TRBV6-5 with TRBJ2-1; D tentatively reads TRBD1 or TRBD2 (5 bases each). This CDR3 region has 16 residues. With 2 bases removed from V and 3 bases from J, the gap between germline ends came to 14 bases. Germline values: CDR1 MNHEY, CDR2 SVGAGI.

V gene TRBV21-1 combines with J gene TRBJ2-5; the table's D call TRBD2 went unverified against the DNA. TRBV21-1 is a pseudogene locus. This CDR3 comprises 16 residues. The CDR3 sequence is CASSTLSASGGETQYF. As DNA, the CDR3 is TGTGCCAGCAGCACCCTTTCGGCTAGCGGGGGCGAGACCCAGTACTTC.

The rearrangement uses TRBV7-8 and TRBJ1-1, with a possible D match to TRBD1 (6 bases). Germline CDR1 is SGHVS and CDR2 is FQNEAQ. Trimming removed 5 bases at V and 2 bases at J, with 15 bases between. CDR3 length equals 15 residues. Here the CDR3 reads CASSREGGINTEAFF. The CDR3 DNA is TGTGCCAGCAGCAGAGAAGGGGGAATTAACACTGAAGCTTTCTTT.

This clone turned up a few times. V usage is TRBV7-9 and J usage is TRBJ2-7; TRBD1 aligns across 9 bases. The germline CDR1 and CDR2 sequences are SEHNR and FQNEAQ (reference sequence). V was pared by 5 bases and J by 5 bases, with 7 bases of the junction left unmatched. This CDR3 is built from 14 residues. For the CDR3, the DNA is TGTGCCAGCAGCCCCCGGGACAGGGCCCACGAGCAGTACGTC. Encoded protein: CASSPRDRAHEQYV.

This clone was observed a single time. This chain links TRBV15 with TRBJ2-1; D remains ambiguous. The germline gives CDR1 LNHNV, CDR2 YYDKDF (reference sequence). The germline V and J ends were trimmed by 3 bases and 4 bases, with 7 bases remaining between them. The CDR3 runs 13 residues. CDR3 amino acids: CATSSTRYNEQFF. The CDR3 bases are TGTGCCACCAGCAGCACTCGATACAATGAGCAGTTCTTC.

This clone showed up just a few times. The chain couples TRBV7-2 to TRBJ2-1, with D possibly matching TRBD1 (6 bases). V was cut by 4 bases and J by 0 bases, with 13 bases left in between. The length of the CDR3 is 16 residues. Germline V lookup: CDR1 SGHTA, CDR2 FQGNSA. CDR3 protein: CASSYRALSSYNEQFF. The CDR3 DNA sequence: TGTGCCAGCAGCTACAGGGCCCTGAGCTCCTACAATGAGCAGTTCTTC.

This chain uses TRBV5-1 with TRBJ2-3, with 7 bases aligning to TRBD1. Germline CDR1 is SGHRS and CDR2 is YFSETQ. J gave up 3 bases and V 4 bases, and 8 bases lay outside the gene matches. CDR3 size: 15 residues. CDR3 region: CASSNTGDTTDTQYF. The CDR3 DNA sequence: TGCGCCAGCAGCAACACAGGGGATACAACAGATACGCAGTATTTT. Full variable domain (missing parts from reference TRBV5-1 and TRBJ2-3): KAGVTQTPRYLIKTRGQQVTLSCSPISGHRSVSWYQQTPGQGLQFLFEYFSETQRNKGNFPGRFSGRQFSNSRSEMNVSTLELGDSALYLCASSNTGDTTDTQYFGPGTRLTVL.

The chain combines TRBV12-5 with TRBJ2-6, with no clear D. Trimming removed 3 bases at V and 1 base at J, with 1 base between. Germline CDR1 is LGHNT and CDR2 is FRNRAP. This CDR3 has 13 residues. The CDR3 region has the DNA TGTGCTAGTGGTTTATCTGGGGCCAACGTCCTGACTTTC. Amino acids: CASGLSGANVLTF. The complete variable domain, with remaining parts taken from reference TRBV12-5 and TRBJ2-6, reads DARVTQTPRHKVTEMGQEVTMRCQPILGHNTVFWYRQTMMQGLELLAYFRNRAPLDDSGMPKDRFSAEMPDATLATLKIQPSEPRDSAVYFCASGLSGANVLTFGAGSRLTVL.

V usage is TRBV27 and J usage is TRBJ2-3; TRBD1 might be the D (6 bases). In germline, CDR1 is MNHEY, CDR2 SMNVEV (reference sequence). Trimming took off 4 bases at V and 1 base at J, with 12 bases between the two ends. This CDR3 is built from 15 residues. The CDR3 is CASSSSWTGTDTQYF. DNA for the CDR3: TGTGCCAGCAGTTCAAGCTGGACAGGCACAGATACGCAGTATTTT.

This clone appeared a single time. This chain joins TRBV2 and TRBJ1-2, with D perhaps matching TRBD1 (5 bases). Looked up from germline, CDR1 is SNHLY and CDR2 is FYNNEI. This CDR3 has 14 amino acids. V lost 7 bases, J lost 1 base, and 13 bases lay in between. The CDR3 DNA reads as TGTGCCAGCATTTTATATCAGGGTAACTATGGCTACACCTTC. This codes for CASILYQGNYGYTF.

The rearrangement links TRBV6-1 to TRBJ2-3; TRBD2 aligns across 7 bases. V lost 4 bases and J lost 1; bases outside the gene matches: 11. The CDR3 extends over 17 amino acids. CDR1 and CDR2 (germline): MNHNS, SASEGT. CDR3 sequence: CASSGPRLASRTDTQYF. The DNA for the CDR3 is TGTGCCAGCAGTGGCCCCAGACTAGCCAGCCGCACAGATACGCAGTATTTT.

The CDR3, as DNA: TGTGCCACCAGCAGAGCTACAGGGGGCGGGCAGCCCCAGCATTTT. As protein: CATSRATGGGQPQHF. The V and J genes are TRBV15 and TRBJ1-5; 9 bases are a match to TRBD1. Trimming removed 1 base from V and 7 bases from J; junction bases left unmatched: 5. The CDR3 consists of 15 residues. CDR1 and CDR2 (germline): LNHNV, YYDKDF (reference sequence).

V gene TRBV9 combines with J gene TRBJ2-3; D remains unclear. V gave up 0 bases and J gave up 0 bases, with 5 bases separating them. Germline V lookup: CDR1 SGDLS, CDR2 YYNGEE. CDR3 size: 14 residues. CDR3 sequence reads: CASSVARSTDTQYF. The CDR3 DNA is TGTGCCAGCAGCGTAGCTCGGAGCACAGATACGCAGTATTTT.

This clone was recorded a few times. This sequence joins TRBV7-8 and TRBJ1-5, with TRBD1 matching 9 bases. V lost 5 bases to trimming and J lost 2 bases; unmatched junction nucleotides: 19. CDR3 length equals 20 residues. Germline-derived CDR1 and CDR2 are SGHVS and FQNEAQ. In DNA, the CDR3 is TGTGCCAGCAGCCCTGACGTTTGGACAGGGGCGTTATTTGGCAATCAGCCCCAGCATTTT. It specifies CASSPDVWTGALFGNQPQHF.

The chain is built from TRBV3-1 (or the pseudogene TRBV3-2) and TRBJ1-6; D perhaps matches TRBD1 (5 bases). Deletions cut 4 bases from V and 5 bases from J, with 18 bases between. This CDR3 is built from 17 residues. Germline V gives CDR1 LGHDT, CDR2 YNNKEL (reference sequence). The CDR3 coding sequence is TGTGCCAGCAGCCCTTCACGAGGGGAGCTAGATAATTCACCCCTCCACTTT. Its translation: CASSPSRGELDNSPLHF.

This chain joins TRBV24-1 and TRBJ2-5; the D gene is possibly TRBD2 (5 bases). Deletions cut 5 bases from V and 7 bases from J, with 10 bases between. Germline assignment: CDR1 KGHDR and CDR2 SFDVKD. This CDR3 comprises 12 residues. CDR3 DNA: TGTGCCACCAGTGGGGCAGAGGGGACCCAGTACTTC. It is translated as CATSGAEGTQYF.

V gene TRBV7-9 combines with J gene TRBJ2-3; the match to TRBD2 covers 11 bases. Trimming at V came to 3 bases and at J to 0 bases, leaving 5 bases not matched to a gene. Germline-derived CDR1 and CDR2 are SEHNR and FQNEAQ (reference sequence). The CDR3 totals 17 residues. The CDR3 region has the DNA TGTGCCAGCAGCTTTCCTAGCGGGGGGACTAGCACAGATACGCAGTATTTT. It specifies CASSFPSGGTSTDTQYF.

This chain uses TRBV7-2 with TRBJ1-1; D is uncertain. There are 12 residues in the CDR3. Trimming took off 3 bases at V and 2 bases at J, with 4 bases between the two ends. Germline V CDR1 and CDR2: SGHTA, FQGNSA. The CDR3 here is CASSFSNTEAFF. CDR3 bases: TGTGCCAGCAGCTTCTCTAACACTGAAGCTTTCTTT.

This chain joins TRBV4-1 and TRBJ2-7, with 7 bases identical to TRBD1. The germline V gene has CDR1 MGHRA and CDR2 YSYEKL. The length of the CDR3 is 15 residues. The J segment lost 4 bases and the V segment lost 1 base, leaving 7 bases of the junction unmatched. CDR3 protein: CASSQAEGAGYEQYV. The CDR3 DNA reads TGCGCCAGCAGCCAAGCAGAGGGGGCAGGGTACGAGCAGTACGTC.

This clone was counted a single time. V is TRBV3-1 (or the pseudogene TRBV3-2) and J is TRBJ1-1; unclear D gene. The CDR3 is made up of 13 amino acids. CDR1 is LGHDT and CDR2 is YNNKEL in the germline V gene (reference sequence). Trimming removed 3 bases at V and 5 bases at J, with 10 bases between. The CDR3 here is CASSHEGRTEAFF. The CDR3 DNA follows: TGTGCCAGCAGCCACGAAGGACGGACTGAAGCTTTCTTT.

The CDR3, as DNA: TGTGCCAGCAGCGTGGGTGGCCCGTTACAGTTCTTC. This sequence encodes CASSVGGPLQFF. The chain carries TRBV14 and TRBJ2-1; no reliable D call. Germline assignment: CDR1 SGHDN and CDR2 FVKESK. The germline V and J ends were trimmed by 5 bases and 13 bases, with 15 bases remaining between them. This CDR3 is 12 amino acids long.

This chain uses TRBV6-5 with TRBJ1-4; possible D gene TRBD1, 5 bases. V was cut by 8 bases and J by 5 bases, with 9 bases left in between. Germline CDR1 MNHEY, CDR2 SVGAGI. The CDR3 sequence is 12 residues long. The DNA of the CDR3 is TGTGCCAGCGGGACTGAGAATGAAAAACTGTTTTTT. Encoded protein: CASGTENEKLFF.